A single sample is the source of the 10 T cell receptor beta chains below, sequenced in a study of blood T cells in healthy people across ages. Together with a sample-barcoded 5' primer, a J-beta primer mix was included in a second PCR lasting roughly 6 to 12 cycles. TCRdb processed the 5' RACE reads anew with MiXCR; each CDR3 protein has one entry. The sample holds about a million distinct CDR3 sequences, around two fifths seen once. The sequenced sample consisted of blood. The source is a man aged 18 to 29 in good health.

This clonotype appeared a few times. Here the CDR3 DNA reads TGTGCCAGCAGCTTATGGCCTCAGAGTAGCACAGATACGCAGTATTTT. This codes for CASSLWPQSSTDTQYF. J is TRBJ2-3 and V is TRBV7-3, with D hard to call. The V end was cut by 2 bases, the J end by 0 bases, with 12 bases between. The CDR3 is 16 residues long. Germline-derived CDR1 and CDR2 are SGHTA and FQGTGA.

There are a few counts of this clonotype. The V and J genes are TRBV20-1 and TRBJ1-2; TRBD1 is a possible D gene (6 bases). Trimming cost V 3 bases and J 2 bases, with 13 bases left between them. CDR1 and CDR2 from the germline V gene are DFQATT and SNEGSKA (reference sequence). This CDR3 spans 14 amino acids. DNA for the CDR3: TGCAGTGCTAGTATCCCCACAGGGAACTATGGCTACACCTTC. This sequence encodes CSASIPTGNYGYTF.

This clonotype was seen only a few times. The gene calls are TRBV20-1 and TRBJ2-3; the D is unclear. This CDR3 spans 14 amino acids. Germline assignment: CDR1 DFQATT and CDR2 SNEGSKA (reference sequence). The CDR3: CSPGSEARTDTQYF. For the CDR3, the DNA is TGCAGCCCAGGAAGTGAAGCCCGCACAGATACGCAGTATTTT.

Here the CDR3 DNA reads TGTGCCAGCAGTATACAGGGCCTCTATGGCTACACCTTC. Protein sequence: CASSIQGLYGYTF. This rearrangement joins TRBV12-3 or TRBV12-4 to TRBJ1-2, with D maybe TRBD1 (6 bases). V dropped 5 bases and J dropped 4 bases, with 11 bases sitting between them. This CDR3 spans 13 amino acids.

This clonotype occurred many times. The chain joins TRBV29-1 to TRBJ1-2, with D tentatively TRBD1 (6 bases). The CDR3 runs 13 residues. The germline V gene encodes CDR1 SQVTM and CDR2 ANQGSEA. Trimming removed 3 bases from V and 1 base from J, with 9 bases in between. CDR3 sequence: CSVEGQLNYGYTF. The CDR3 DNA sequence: TGCAGCGTTGAGGGACAACTTAACTATGGCTACACCTTC. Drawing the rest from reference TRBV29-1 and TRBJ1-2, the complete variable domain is SAVISQKPSRDICQRGTSLTIQCQVDSQVTMMFWYRQQPGQSLTLIATANQGSEATYESGFVIDKFPISRPNLTFSTLTVSNMSPEDSSIYLCSVEGQLNYGYTFGSGTRLTVV.

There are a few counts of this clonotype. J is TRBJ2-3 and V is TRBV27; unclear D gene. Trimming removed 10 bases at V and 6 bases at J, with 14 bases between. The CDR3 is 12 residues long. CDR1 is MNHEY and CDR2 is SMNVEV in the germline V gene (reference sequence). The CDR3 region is CATAQKRDTQYF. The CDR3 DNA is TGTGCCACCGCCCAGAAAAGGGATACGCAGTATTTT.

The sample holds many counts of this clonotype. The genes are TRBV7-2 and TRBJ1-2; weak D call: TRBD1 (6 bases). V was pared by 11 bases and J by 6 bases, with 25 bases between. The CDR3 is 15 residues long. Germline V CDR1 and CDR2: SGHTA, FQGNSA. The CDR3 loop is CAGHRDNIQVNGYTF. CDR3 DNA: TGTGCCGGCCACCGGGACAATATCCAGGTTAATGGCTACACCTTC.

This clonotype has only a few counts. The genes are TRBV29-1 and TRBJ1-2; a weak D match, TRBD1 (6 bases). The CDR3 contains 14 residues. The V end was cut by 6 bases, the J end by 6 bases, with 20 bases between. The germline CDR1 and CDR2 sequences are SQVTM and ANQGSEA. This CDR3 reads CSVEMNRVGDGYTF. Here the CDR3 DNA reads TGCAGCGTGGAGATGAACAGGGTTGGAGATGGCTACACCTTC. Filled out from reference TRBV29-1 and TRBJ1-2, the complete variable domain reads SAVISQKPSRDICQRGTSLTIQCQVDSQVTMMFWYRQQPGQSLTLIATANQGSEATYESGFVIDKFPISRPNLTFSTLTVSNMSPEDSSIYLCSVEMNRVGDGYTFGSGTRLTVV.

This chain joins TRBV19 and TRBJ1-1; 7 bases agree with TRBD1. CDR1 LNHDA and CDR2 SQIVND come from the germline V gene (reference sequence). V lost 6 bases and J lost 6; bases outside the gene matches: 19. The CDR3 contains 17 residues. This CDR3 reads CASSRTDLNRGRAEAFF. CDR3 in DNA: TGTGCCAGTAGCAGAACTGACCTAAACAGGGGACGCGCTGAAGCTTTCTTT.

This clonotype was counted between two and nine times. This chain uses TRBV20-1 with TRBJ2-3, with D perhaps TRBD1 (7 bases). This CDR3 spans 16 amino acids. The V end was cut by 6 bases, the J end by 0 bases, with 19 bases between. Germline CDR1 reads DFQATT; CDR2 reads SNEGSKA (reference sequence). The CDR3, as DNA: TGCAGTGCGAGCGGGCTCGGGACAGCGAGCACAGATACGCAGTATTTT. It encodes CSASGLGTASTDTQYF.